This is a list of T cell receptor beta chains from one sample in a study of blood T cell repertoires in COVID-19. The protocol was immunoSEQ multiplex PCR, while the TCRdb copy is restricted to in-frame clones and leaves out a portion. There are approximately 200,000 clones in the sample; roughly 77% occur only once, and about an eighth lies in the top ten. Source material: peripheral blood. The receptors come from a woman older than 75 with COVID-19, enrolled during active disease. The CDR3 runs from the conserved cysteine through the conserved F or W. The order of the fields is J gene, clone size, V gene, D gene, CDR3 DNA, CDR3 protein. D genes are given only for firm matches. Rows may omit the clone size; those that give it use once, few, many or a size class.

j_call: TRBJ1-3
clone_size: NA
v_call: TRBV7-9
d_call: NA
cdr3_nt: TGTGCCAGCAGCCGGAGCTCTGGAAACACCATATATTTT
cdr3_aa: CASSRSSGNTIYF

j_call: TRBJ2-1
clone_size: NA
v_call: TRBV27
d_call: NA
cdr3_nt: TGTGCCAGCAGTATAGGGACAAACAATGAGCAGTTCTTC
cdr3_aa: CASSIGTNNEQFF

j_call: TRBJ1-2
clone_size: NA
v_call: TRBV7-6
d_call: TRBD1
cdr3_nt: TGTGCCAGCAGCCAGGGACAGGGGGACTATGGCTACACCTTC
cdr3_aa: CASSQGQGDYGYTF

j_call: TRBJ2-7
clone_size: NA
v_call: TRBV20-1
d_call: NA
cdr3_nt: TGCAGTGCTAAGCGGACCTACGAGCAGTACTTC
cdr3_aa: CSAKRTYEQYF

j_call: TRBJ1-4
clone_size: NA
v_call: TRBV7-2
d_call: NA
cdr3_nt: TGTGCCAGCAGCTTCGGGTCATATGAAAAACTGTTTTTT
cdr3_aa: CASSFGSYEKLFF

j_call: TRBJ2-5
clone_size: NA
v_call: TRBV11-2
d_call: NA
cdr3_nt: TGTGCCAGCAGCTTAGGAACAGGGACGGAGACCCAGTACTTC
cdr3_aa: CASSLGTGTETQYF

j_call: TRBJ2-5
clone_size: once
v_call: TRBV7-2
d_call: NA
cdr3_nt: TGTGCCAGCAGCTTAGACCGGGTACAAGAGACCCAGTACTTC
cdr3_aa: CASSLDRVQETQYF

j_call: TRBJ1-2
clone_size: NA
v_call: TRBV5-6
d_call: TRBD1
cdr3_nt: TGTGCCAGCAGCTTTACAGGGGGCGCCGGCTATGGCTACACCTTC
cdr3_aa: CASSFTGGAGYGYTF

j_call: TRBJ2-5
clone_size: NA
v_call: TRBV3-1/TRBV3-2
d_call: TRBD2
cdr3_nt: TGTGCCAGCAGCCAAGATAGCGGGGGGGCGGAGGAGACCCAGTACTTC
cdr3_aa: CASSQDSGGAEETQYF

j_call: TRBJ2-3
clone_size: NA
v_call: TRBV6-2/TRBV6-3
d_call: TRBD2
cdr3_nt: TGTGCCAGCAGCAGGGGACTAGCACGAAACCCCACAGATACGCAGTATTTT
cdr3_aa: CASSRGLARNPTDTQYF

j_call: TRBJ2-5
clone_size: NA
v_call: TRBV2
d_call: TRBD2
cdr3_nt: TGTGCCAGCACTGGGACTAGCGGGAGGGCTGGGACCCAGTACTTC
cdr3_aa: CASTGTSGRAGTQYF

j_call: TRBJ2-2
clone_size: NA
v_call: TRBV7-2
d_call: TRBD1
cdr3_nt: TGTGCCAGCAGCTGGCAGGGGGCGAGCACCGGGGAGCTGTTTTTT
cdr3_aa: CASSWQGASTGELFF

j_call: TRBJ1-5
clone_size: NA
v_call: TRBV19
d_call: NA
cdr3_nt: TGTGCCAGTAGTATACACACCAGCAATCAGCCCCAGCATTTT
cdr3_aa: CASSIHTSNQPQHF

j_call: TRBJ2-3
clone_size: NA
v_call: TRBV3-1/TRBV3-2
d_call: TRBD2
cdr3_nt: TGTGCCAGCAGCAGCCGGGGTAGCGGGGTCCTTAGCACAGATACGCAGTATTTT
cdr3_aa: CASSSRGSGVLSTDTQYF

j_call: TRBJ2-3
clone_size: NA
v_call: TRBV19
d_call: NA
cdr3_nt: TGTGCCAGTAGTATAGTTCACACAGATACGCAGTATTTT
cdr3_aa: CASSIVHTDTQYF

j_call: TRBJ2-2
clone_size: once
v_call: TRBV5-4
d_call: TRBD2
cdr3_nt: TGTGCCAGCAGTCCGGACGCGGGGGGGACGAACACCGGGGAGCTGTTTTTT
cdr3_aa: CASSPDAGGTNTGELFF

j_call: TRBJ1-3
clone_size: NA
v_call: TRBV7-6
d_call: NA
cdr3_nt: TGTGCCAGCAGCCACCCTTCGGCAGGGACAACTGGAAACACCATATATTTT
cdr3_aa: CASSHPSAGTTGNTIYF

j_call: TRBJ1-3
clone_size: NA
v_call: TRBV7-9
d_call: NA
cdr3_nt: TGTGCCAGCAGCTTAGTGGCCGGTCCGACAGCTGGAAACACCATATATTTT
cdr3_aa: CASSLVAGPTAGNTIYF

j_call: TRBJ1-5
clone_size: NA
v_call: TRBV11-3
d_call: NA
cdr3_nt: TGTGCCAGCAGCTTAGAATTCCCGTCTAGCAATCAGCCCCAGCATTTT
cdr3_aa: CASSLEFPSSNQPQHF

j_call: TRBJ1-5
clone_size: NA
v_call: TRBV19
d_call: NA
cdr3_nt: TGTGCCAGTAGTATTATTGACCCCAGGCAGCCCCAGCATTTT
cdr3_aa: CASSIIDPRQPQHF

j_call: TRBJ2-7
clone_size: NA
v_call: TRBV28
d_call: NA
cdr3_nt: TGTGCCAGCCACTCCCTGAGCTCCTACGAGCAGTACTTC
cdr3_aa: CASHSLSSYEQYF

j_call: TRBJ2-5
clone_size: NA
v_call: TRBV28
d_call: TRBD2
cdr3_nt: TGTGCCAGCAGTTTATCGGGACTAGAAGAGACCCAGTACTTC
cdr3_aa: CASSLSGLEETQYF

j_call: TRBJ2-7
clone_size: few
v_call: TRBV11-1
d_call: NA
cdr3_nt: TGTGCCAGCAGCTTAGCGCGGGGAGGGGGACTCGAGCAGTACTTC
cdr3_aa: CASSLARGGGLEQYF

j_call: TRBJ2-7
clone_size: NA
v_call: TRBV15
d_call: NA
cdr3_nt: TGTGCCACCAGCAGAGACCAGGTCTACGAGCAGTACTTC
cdr3_aa: CATSRDQVYEQYF

j_call: TRBJ1-1
clone_size: NA
v_call: TRBV27
d_call: TRBD1
cdr3_nt: TGTGCCAGCAGTTCACAGGGGGCTTGGACTGAAGCTTTCTTT
cdr3_aa: CASSSQGAWTEAFF

j_call: TRBJ2-7
clone_size: NA
v_call: TRBV5-6
d_call: NA
cdr3_nt: TGTGCCAGCAGCGCTCAGGGATGGGGCTTTTCCTACGAGCAGTACTTC
cdr3_aa: CASSAQGWGFSYEQYF

j_call: TRBJ2-3
clone_size: NA
v_call: TRBV12-3/TRBV12-4
d_call: NA
cdr3_nt: TGTGCCAGCAGTTTGCAGGCCCTCACGCAGTATTTT
cdr3_aa: CASSLQALTQYF

j_call: TRBJ1-1
clone_size: NA
v_call: TRBV5-4
d_call: TRBD1
cdr3_nt: TGTGCCAGCAGCTCGGGACAGCAAAACACTGAAGCTTTCTTT
cdr3_aa: CASSSGQQNTEAFF

j_call: TRBJ1-3
clone_size: NA
v_call: TRBV11-3
d_call: TRBD1
cdr3_nt: TGTGCCAGCAGCCCGACAGGGAAAGGAAACACCATATATTTT
cdr3_aa: CASSPTGKGNTIYF

j_call: TRBJ1-2
clone_size: NA
v_call: TRBV11-2
d_call: NA
cdr3_nt: TGTGCCAGCAGCACGAGGCACTATGGCTACACCTTC
cdr3_aa: CASSTRHYGYTF

j_call: TRBJ2-5
clone_size: few
v_call: TRBV30
d_call: NA
cdr3_nt: TGTGCCTGGAGTGGACAAAACCAAGAGACCCAGTACTTC
cdr3_aa: CAWSGQNQETQYF

j_call: TRBJ2-5
clone_size: NA
v_call: TRBV19
d_call: NA
cdr3_nt: TGTGCCAGTAGCCCCGAGTACCAAGAGACCCAGTACTTC
cdr3_aa: CASSPEYQETQYF

j_call: TRBJ1-2
clone_size: few
v_call: TRBV2
d_call: TRBD1
cdr3_nt: TGTGCCAGCATCCGGGACAGAGTCTATGGCTACACCTTC
cdr3_aa: CASIRDRVYGYTF

j_call: TRBJ1-2
clone_size: NA
v_call: TRBV10-3
d_call: NA
cdr3_nt: TGTGCCATCAGTGGGGCCTATCCTAACTATGGCTACACCTTC
cdr3_aa: CAISGAYPNYGYTF

j_call: TRBJ1-2
clone_size: NA
v_call: TRBV6-5
d_call: NA
cdr3_nt: TGTGCCAGCAGTTACGCTCTCGAGGGCGCGGGTGGCTACACCTTC
cdr3_aa: CASSYALEGAGGYTF

j_call: TRBJ1-3
clone_size: NA
v_call: TRBV28
d_call: NA
cdr3_nt: TGTGCCAGCAGTTCTGACAGTCACTCTGGAAACACCATATATTTT
cdr3_aa: CASSSDSHSGNTIYF